The rows below give T cell receptor beta chains drawn from one sample of a study of Ad26.COV2.S vaccination and SARS-CoV-2 variants. Libraries were prepared by immunoSEQ multiplex PCR; TCRdb keeps only in-frame clonotypes and omits some of them. The repertoire holds about 350,000 clones, 86% seen once, with about 10% in the top ten. This specimen consisted of peripheral blood, obtained in a trial of Ad26.COV2.S vaccine versus placebo. The receptors originated from a person between 18 and 65 years old who received the Ad26.COV2.S COVID-19 vaccine or a placebo. CDR3s leave out the opening cysteine and the closing phenylalanine or tryptophan. The order of the fields is J gene, V gene, CDR3 protein.

>TRBJ2-2|TRBV4-3
ASSQDWTGVTGELF
>TRBJ1-3|TRBV28
ASSPWGQGSTGNTIY
>TRBJ1-1|TRBV6-2/TRBV6-3
ASSSQGATEAF
>TRBJ2-5|TRBV6-1
ASSESASAGQY
>TRBJ2-5|TRBV25-1
ASSESFPSSSETQY
>TRBJ1-2|TRBV21-1
ASSIDDRGLNEEYGYT
>TRBJ2-7|TRBV3-1/TRBV3-2
ASSQEGQGASFEQY
>TRBJ2-5|TRBV7-9
ASTLFIGGQETQY
>TRBJ1-6|TRBV3-1/TRBV3-2
ASSQDVWDRGSPLH
>TRBJ2-7|TRBV3-1/TRBV3-2
ASSQEVGWGGSYEQY
>TRBJ2-5|TRBV6-5
ASSYSKAGGETQY
>TRBJ2-2|TRBV6-6
ASREGGNTGELF
>TRBJ2-7|TRBV11-2
ASSQGGPATSYEQY
>TRBJ1-1|TRBV12-3/TRBV12-4
ASIQDRNTEAF
>TRBJ2-2|TRBV7-2
ASSLGSASAGELF
>TRBJ2-7|TRBV18
ASRHRDISYEQY
>TRBJ2-2|TRBV7-9
ASSLNTGYTGELF
>TRBJ1-2|TRBV6-2/TRBV6-3
ASSFDLVYGYT
>TRBJ2-7|TRBV7-9
ASSIGTGASLEQY
>TRBJ2-7|TRBV9
ASSPGGGSGRDEQY
>TRBJ1-6|TRBV7-9
ASTTGTGRVSPLH
>TRBJ2-7|TRBV4-1
ASSQDAGSNEQY
>TRBJ2-3|TRBV9
ASSFRDTDTQY
>TRBJ2-7|TRBV19
ASSTGIYYEQY
>TRBJ2-5|TRBV6-2/TRBV6-3
ASSVLPHQETQY
>TRBJ2-7|TRBV6-1
ASSESATGKYEQY
>TRBJ1-3|TRBV9
ASSVWGASGNTIY
>TRBJ1-6|TRBV6-4
ASRKEGLGNSPLH
>TRBJ2-6|TRBV6-6
ASSFRTGSGANVLT
>TRBJ2-7|TRBV5-6
ASRYASDEQY
>TRBJ1-1|TRBV14
ASSQLTANTEAF
>TRBJ1-1|TRBV13
ASSVSGENTEAF
>TRBJ2-1|TRBV29-1
SVHQGDRGYNEQF
>TRBJ2-3|TRBV28
ASSLKGPGRTDTQY
>TRBJ1-5|TRBV6-2/TRBV6-3
ASSPLIPGQGWMNQPQH
>TRBJ2-7|TRBV7-8
ASSLARVYEQY
>TRBJ2-1|TRBV13
ASSGLGNEQF
>TRBJ1-6|TRBV2
ASSDQAGGGSPLH
>TRBJ2-3|TRBV15
ATSSPRTGVYNTDTQY
>TRBJ1-4|TRBV4-2
ASSQEREIEKLF
>TRBJ2-7|TRBV28
ASSFLTTGAYEQY
>TRBJ1-5|TRBV2
ASSEIGRGNQPQH
>TRBJ2-5|TRBV5-8
ASSYIPGRGQETQY
>TRBJ2-1|TRBV9
ASSVEQHWNEQF
>TRBJ2-7|TRBV5-4
ASSLVGTGAYEQY
>TRBJ2-3|TRBV6-5
ASTSSGNSDTQY
>TRBJ2-1|TRBV5-8
ASSPRQGYNEQF
>TRBJ2-7|TRBV7-9
ASSSLAGAAEQY
>TRBJ1-6|TRBV6-6
ASKGQDNSPLH
>TRBJ2-2|TRBV10-3
ATPNTREPTGELF
>TRBJ1-5|TRBV19
ASSIALNQPQH
>TRBJ1-2|TRBV6-2/TRBV6-3
ASSYSLDRLRDGYT
>TRBJ2-7|TRBV6-2/TRBV6-3
ASSYSGRLEQY
>TRBJ2-7|TRBV27
ASSLWAGRYEQY
>TRBJ2-5|TRBV7-6
ASSFPGNAGETQY
>TRBJ2-7|TRBV27
ASSPRNSYEQY
>TRBJ2-1|TRBV7-3
ASSTDGGEQF
>TRBJ1-1|TRBV18
ASSPGKTVNTEAF
>TRBJ2-1|TRBV3-1/TRBV3-2
ASSQRFTGGRNEQF